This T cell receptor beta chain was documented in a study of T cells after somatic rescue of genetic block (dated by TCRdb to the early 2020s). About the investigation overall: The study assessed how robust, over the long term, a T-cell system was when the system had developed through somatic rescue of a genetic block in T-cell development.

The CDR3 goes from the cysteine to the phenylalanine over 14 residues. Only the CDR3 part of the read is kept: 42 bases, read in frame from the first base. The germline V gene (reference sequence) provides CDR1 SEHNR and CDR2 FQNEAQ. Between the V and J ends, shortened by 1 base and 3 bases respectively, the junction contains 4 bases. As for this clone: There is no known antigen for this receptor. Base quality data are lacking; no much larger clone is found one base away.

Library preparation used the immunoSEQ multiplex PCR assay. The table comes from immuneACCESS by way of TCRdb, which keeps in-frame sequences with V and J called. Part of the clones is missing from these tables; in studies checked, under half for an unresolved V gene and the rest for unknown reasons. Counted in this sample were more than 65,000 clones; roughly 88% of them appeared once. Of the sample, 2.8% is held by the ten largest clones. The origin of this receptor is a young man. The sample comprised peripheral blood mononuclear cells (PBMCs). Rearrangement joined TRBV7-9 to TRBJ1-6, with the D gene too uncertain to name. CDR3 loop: CASSLDNYNSPLHF. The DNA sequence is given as TGTGCCAGCAGCTTAGACAACTATAATTCACCCCTCCACTTT.